These 32 T cell receptor beta chains came from one sample sequenced in a study of blood T cell repertoires in COVID-19. Produced via immunoSEQ multiplex PCR; TCRdb's table is partial and in-frame only. The data show 150,000 or so clones, roughly 80% seen once. The specimen sequenced was PBMCs or T cells enriched from blood (not recorded which). Receptors originate from a man aged 45-65 years who had recovered from COVID-19.

The chain employs TRBV19 and TRBJ2-6; unclear D gene. The germline V gene has CDR1 LNHDA and CDR2 SQIVND (reference sequence). Deletions cut 3 bases from V and 4 bases from J, with 10 bases between. This CDR3 region has 15 residues. The CDR3 protein is CASSISVVGANVLTF. The CDR3 region has the DNA TGTGCCAGTAGTATTTCGGTCGTCGGGGCCAACGTCCTGACTTTC.

This clone was counted between two and nine times. The genes are TRBV27 and TRBJ2-7; 11 nucleotides line up with TRBD2. Per the germline V gene, CDR1 is MNHEY and CDR2 is SMNVEV (reference sequence). There are 15 residues in the CDR3. V was pared by 0 bases and J by 3 bases, with 1 base of the junction left unmatched. CDR3: CASSLSLAGGYEQYF. The CDR3 DNA reads as TGTGCCAGCAGTTTATCCCTAGCGGGAGGCTACGAGCAGTACTTC.

The chain recombines TRBV9 with TRBJ2-2; TRBD2 matches 10 bases. Germline CDR1 is SGDLS and CDR2 is YYNGEE. CDR3 length: 18 amino acids. Trimming took 3 bases from V and 1 from J; bases not matched to a gene: 9. The DNA of the CDR3 is TGTGCCAGCAGCGGTGGGCCTAGCGGGGGCCTGAACACCGGGGAGCTGTTTTTT. As protein: CASSGGPSGGLNTGELFF.

This clone has more than one count but fewer than ten. V and J are TRBV12-3 or TRBV12-4 and TRBJ2-5, with D uncertain. The V end lost 3 bases, the J end lost 1 base, and 6 bases lay between the germline ends. This CDR3 spans 13 amino acids. The CDR3 loop is CASSLLSQETQYF. CDR3 nucleotide sequence: TGTGCCAGCAGTTTGTTATCCCAAGAGACCCAGTACTTC.

The V and J genes are TRBV18 and TRBJ1-3; a possible D gene is TRBD1 (6 bases). V lost 2 bases, J lost 0 bases, and 14 bases lay in between. Germline lookup yields CDR1 KGHSH and CDR2 LQKENI. The CDR3 has 17 residues. The CDR3 loop is CASSPGQRIYSGNTIYF. CDR3 DNA: TGTGCCAGCTCACCAGGACAGCGGATTTACTCTGGAAACACCATATATTTT. The variable domain in full, with the rest retrieved from reference TRBV18 and TRBJ1-3, is NAGVMQNPRHLVRRRGQEARLRCSPMKGHSHVYWYRQLPEEGLKFMVYLQKENIIDESGMPKERFSAEFPKEGPSILRIQQVVRGDSAAYFCASSPGQRIYSGNTIYFGEGSWLTVV.

The chain carries TRBV11-2 and TRBJ1-4, with D maybe TRBD1 (6 bases). Trimming removed 5 bases at V and 4 bases at J, with 14 bases between. The CDR3 sequence is 15 residues long. The germline CDR1 and CDR2 sequences are SGHAT and FQNNGV. The CDR3 coding sequence is TGTGCCAGCAGCACACGGACAGCCTTTAATGAAAAACTGTTTTTT. It is translated as CASSTRTAFNEKLFF.

The CDR3: CASSGYRGNEQFF. In nucleotides, the CDR3 is TGTGCCAGCAGTGGGTACAGGGGAAATGAGCAGTTCTTC. V and J are TRBV27 and TRBJ2-1; 7 nucleotides align to TRBD1. V gave up 5 bases and J gave up 7 bases; unmatched junction bases: 5. Looked up from germline, CDR1 is MNHEY and CDR2 is SMNVEV (reference sequence). There are 13 residues in the CDR3.

This clone was counted once. The genes are TRBV7-2 and TRBJ2-7; weak D call: TRBD2 (6 bases). Germline assignment: CDR1 SGHTA and CDR2 FQGNSA. Trimming took off 5 bases at V and 9 bases at J, with 14 bases between the two ends. The CDR3 length is 12 residues. The CDR3 DNA sequence: TGTGCCAGCAGCCACGGGCTAGCGCTGCAGTACTTC. Amino acid sequence: CASSHGLALQYF.

The chain joins TRBV4-1 to TRBJ1-2; 8 bases align to TRBD1. Trimming took 4 bases from V and 5 from J; bases not matched to a gene: 6. The length of the CDR3 is 14 residues. Germline values: CDR1 MGHRA, CDR2 YSYEKL. The CDR3 loop reads CASSPTGENYGYTF. The CDR3 DNA is TGCGCCAGCAGCCCGACAGGGGAAAATTATGGCTACACCTTC.

This chain joins TRBV28 and TRBJ1-2; TRBD1 might be the D (6 bases). The CDR3 covers 14 residues. Germline CDR1 MDHEN, CDR2 SYDVKM. The V end lost 7 bases, the J end lost 3 bases, and 15 bases lay between the germline ends. The DNA for the CDR3 is TGTGCCAGCAAAGAAGTGCACAGGGACTATGGCTACACCTTC. It specifies CASKEVHRDYGYTF.

The V and J genes are TRBV19 and TRBJ2-5; TRBD1 matches 9 bases. This CDR3 contains 15 residues. From germline, CDR1 is LNHDA and CDR2 SQIVND (reference sequence). V dropped 6 bases and J dropped 2; count of bases not matched to a gene: 7. CDR3 amino acids: CASRITGQGQETQYF. DNA for the CDR3: TGTGCCAGTAGAATTACGGGACAGGGTCAAGAGACCCAGTACTTC.

This clone was counted a few times. This chain uses TRBV24-1 with TRBJ1-2, with unresolved D. Germline assignment: CDR1 KGHDR and CDR2 SFDVKD. The CDR3 has 12 amino acids. Trimming took 4 bases from V and 7 from J, leaving 9 bases between them. The CDR3 sequence is CATSEGSRGYTF. The CDR3 DNA reads TGTGCCACCAGTGAAGGTAGCCGTGGCTACACCTTC.

The chain's CDR3 is CASKVPGGTYEQYF. As DNA, the CDR3 is TGTGCCAGCAAAGTTCCAGGGGGCACGTACGAGCAGTACTTC. The V and J genes are TRBV27 and TRBJ2-7; TRBD1 aligns across 8 bases. Germline lookup yields CDR1 MNHEY and CDR2 SMNVEV (reference sequence). This CDR3 is 14 amino acids long. After removal of 7 bases from V and 4 bases from J, the junction contained 9 bases not matched to a gene.

The CDR3 here is CASRHARLAGEHEQFF. The CDR3 bases are TGTGCCAGCAGACACGCCCGACTAGCGGGGGAGCATGAGCAGTTCTTC. The chain recombines TRBV13 with TRBJ2-1, with 12 nucleotides matching TRBD2. J was trimmed by 8 bases and V by 6 bases; bases with no gene match: 11. Per the germline V gene, CDR1 is PRHDT and CDR2 is FYEKMQ (reference sequence). This CDR3 is 16 amino acids long.

Written as DNA, the CDR3 is TGTGCCAGCCTTGGGGGAGGATGGTTCGGAAACACCATATATTTT. Translated: CASLGGGWFGNTIYF. V and J are TRBV19 and TRBJ1-3; weak D call: TRBD1 (5 bases). This CDR3 is 15 amino acids long. Trimming shortened V by 9 bases and J by 4 bases, and 19 bases separated the two germline ends. CDR1 LNHDA and CDR2 SQIVND come from the germline V gene (reference sequence).

This sequence joins TRBV6-5 and TRBJ1-5; D might be TRBD1 (5 bases). The CDR3 has 13 amino acids. V lost 6 bases and J 6 bases, leaving 12 bases between the germline ends. Per the germline V gene, CDR1 is MNHEY and CDR2 is SVGAGI. CDR3 protein: CASRAGYSQPQHF. DNA for the CDR3: TGTGCCAGCAGGGCAGGGTACAGTCAGCCCCAGCATTTT.

The V call is TRBV7-9, the J call TRBJ1-1; D call uncertain. This CDR3 is built from 14 residues. The V and J ends lost 1 base and 3 bases respectively, with 9 bases between them. Germline CDR1 and CDR2: SEHNR and FQNEAQ (reference sequence). CDR3 DNA: TGTGCCAGCAGCTTAGTCGGGTCCGACACTGAAGCTTTCTTT. This sequence encodes CASSLVGSDTEAFF. Full variable domain (rest looked up from reference TRBV7-9 and TRBJ1-1): DTGVSQNPRHKITKRGQNVTFRCDPISEHNRLYWYRQTLGQGPEFLTYFQNEAQLEKSRLLSDRFSAERPKGSFSTLEIQRTEQGDSAMYLCASSLVGSDTEAFFGQGTRLTVV.

This clone was counted once. The V call is TRBV28, the J call TRBJ2-7; a possible D gene is TRBD1 (5 bases). CDR1 and CDR2 from the germline V gene are MDHEN and SYDVKM. Trimming removed 10 bases at V and 0 bases at J, with 19 bases between. There are 15 residues in the CDR3. This chain's CDR3 is CATGKTAYSSYEQYF. The CDR3 DNA sequence: TGTGCCACTGGAAAGACAGCGTACTCCTCCTACGAGCAGTACTTC.

The chain uses TRBV5-8 and TRBJ1-1; unclear D gene. The V end lost 3 bases, the J end lost 10 bases, and 13 bases lay between the germline ends. Germline V lookup: CDR1 SGHTS, CDR2 YDEGEE. There are 12 residues in the CDR3. The CDR3 loop is CASSWGGLGAFF. CDR3 nucleotide sequence: TGTGCCAGCAGCTGGGGAGGGTTGGGAGCTTTCTTT.

This clone was picked up one time. The V call is TRBV9, the J call TRBJ2-5; D possibly corresponds to TRBD2 (6 bases). The CDR3 contains 15 residues. V lost 3 bases and J 1 base, leaving 13 bases between the germline ends. Germline lookup yields CDR1 SGDLS and CDR2 YYNGEE. CDR3 in amino acids: CASSADGGTQETQYF. The CDR3 DNA follows: TGTGCCAGCAGCGCGGATGGGGGGACCCAAGAGACCCAGTACTTC.

The chain joins TRBV29-1 to TRBJ2-7; 7 positions agree with TRBD1. V gave up 5 bases and J gave up 3 bases; unmatched junction bases: 10. The germline CDR1 and CDR2 sequences are SQVTM and ANQGSEA. This CDR3 contains 14 residues. The CDR3 region is CSVLRDSFFYEQYF. CDR3 nucleotides: TGCAGCGTTCTCCGGGACAGCTTCTTCTACGAGCAGTACTTC.

The chain couples TRBV30 to TRBJ1-5; TRBD1 matches 8 bases. V shed 0 bases, J shed 0 bases, and the junction held 7 bases outside the gene matches. Germline assignment: CDR1 GTSNPN and CDR2 SVGIG (reference sequence). The CDR3 spans 17 residues. The CDR3 spells CAWSVDRGIYSNQPQHF. In DNA, the CDR3 is TGTGCCTGGAGTGTTGACAGGGGAATCTATAGCAATCAGCCCCAGCATTTT.

The chain has TRBV19 and TRBJ2-7; D unresolved. This CDR3 has 14 residues. V dropped 3 bases and J dropped 6 bases, with 15 bases sitting between them. CDR1 LNHDA and CDR2 SQIVND come from the germline V gene (reference sequence). CDR3 sequence (DNA): TGTGCCAGTAGTATTGGGCACGGATACGCCGAGCAGTACTTC. Its translation: CASSIGHGYAEQYF.

The V and J genes are TRBV9 and TRBJ1-6; possible D gene TRBD1, 6 bases. The V end lost 4 bases, the J end lost 5 bases, and 13 bases lay between the germline ends. This CDR3 has 15 residues. Looked up from germline, CDR1 is SGDLS and CDR2 is YYNGEE. CDR3 in amino acids: CASSLQGNNNSPLHF. The DNA of the CDR3 is TGTGCCAGCAGCTTACAGGGAAATAATAATTCACCCCTCCACTTT.

The chain employs TRBV3-1 (or the pseudogene TRBV3-2) and TRBJ2-1; 8 nucleotides line up with TRBD2. Losses at the gene ends were 2 bases for V and 10 bases for J; bases not matched to a gene: 10. This CDR3 comprises 15 residues. Germline lookup yields CDR1 LGHDT and CDR2 YNNKEL (reference sequence). The CDR3 DNA follows: TGTGCCAGCAGCCAATCTAGCGGGCCCCGATCCGAGCAGTTCTTC. Protein: CASSQSSGPRSEQFF.

V gene TRBV5-1 combines with J gene TRBJ2-1; a possible D gene is TRBD2 (6 bases). There are 12 residues in the CDR3. Deletions cut 0 bases from V and 9 bases from J, with 7 bases between. Looked up from germline, CDR1 is SGHRS and CDR2 is YFSETQ. The CDR3 coding sequence is TGCGCCAGCAGCTTGGGTAGCGGTGAGCAGTTCTTC. Its translation: CASSLGSGEQFF.

The rearrangement links TRBV6-2 or TRBV6-3 to TRBJ1-2; a weak D match, TRBD1 (6 bases). The CDR3 spans 18 residues. Trimming removed 5 bases from V and 8 bases from J, with 30 bases in between. The germline CDR1 and CDR2 sequences are MNHEY and SVGEGT. The CDR3 coding sequence is TGTGCCAGCAGTGATAGACGGGGCCCGCGGGGGCTCGGGCGAGGCTACACCTTC. It codes for CASSDRRGPRGLGRGYTF.

The chain combines TRBV5-6 with TRBJ1-2, with 11 bases that match TRBD1. In germline, CDR1 is SGHDT, CDR2 YYEEEE. After removal of 4 bases from V and 8 bases from J, the junction contained 7 bases not matched to a gene. This CDR3 comprises 14 residues. In DNA, the CDR3 is TGTGCCAGCAGCCTGGACAGGGGGCCTAGAGGCTACACCTTC. It specifies CASSLDRGPRGYTF.

The gene calls are TRBV4-1 and TRBJ1-1; D not certain. This CDR3 region has 13 residues. Per germline, CDR1 MGHRA and CDR2 YSYEKL. Trimming removed 0 bases at V and 8 bases at J, with 10 bases between. For the CDR3, the DNA is TGCGCCAGCAGCCAAGAAGACGGGTCCGAAGCTTTCTTT. Its protein product is CASSQEDGSEAFF.

Ten or more counts support this clone. The chain recombines TRBV6-1 with TRBJ1-2; no clear D gene. Germline V CDR1 and CDR2: MNHNS, SASEGT. CDR3 length: 15 amino acids. V was shortened by 0 bases and J by 7 bases, with 15 bases between the two germline ends. The chain's CDR3 is CASSEAMRGGGGYTF. The CDR3 DNA reads as TGTGCCAGCAGTGAAGCAATGCGGGGAGGAGGTGGCTACACCTTC.

This clone has a handful of counts. This chain links TRBV7-8 with TRBJ1-5, with D perhaps TRBD1 (6 bases). V lost 5 bases to trimming and J lost 4 bases, with 12 bases between them. CDR3 length equals 14 residues. Germline lookup yields CDR1 SGHVS and CDR2 FQNEAQ. CDR3 sequence reads: CASSPDRGNQPQHF. The CDR3 bases are TGTGCCAGCAGCCCGGACAGAGGGAATCAGCCCCAGCATTTT.

This chain connects TRBV19 to TRBJ1-1; D might be TRBD1 (5 bases). V lost 5 bases, J lost 3 bases, and 13 bases lay in between. CDR1 LNHDA and CDR2 SQIVND come from the germline V gene (reference sequence). CDR3 length: 14 amino acids. The DNA of the CDR3 is TGTGCCAGTAGTTGGCGCGGGGCATACACTGAAGCTTTCTTT. Translation gives CASSWRGAYTEAFF.